This passage covers 9 T cell receptor beta chains from one sample sequenced in a study of blood T cell repertoires in COVID-19. Method: immunoSEQ multiplex PCR; TCRdb's copy keeps in-frame clones and lacks some. The top ten hold roughly 1.9% of the sample, which has about 360,000 clones, approximately 89% seen once. Sample: PBMCs or T cells enriched from blood (not recorded which). All receptors derive from a man aged 35 to 55 in a cohort exposed to, infected with or recovered from COVID-19 (not recorded which).

This chain joins TRBV15 and TRBJ1-6, with 9 bases identical to TRBD1. The J segment lost 9 bases and the V segment lost 5 bases, leaving 8 bases of the junction unmatched. The V gene's germline CDR1 is LNHNV and CDR2 YYDKDF (reference sequence). This CDR3 has 15 residues. The CDR3 reads CATSGPGQGGSPLHF. CDR3 bases: TGTGCCACCAGCGGACCGGGACAGGGAGGTTCACCCCTCCACTTT.

The chain employs TRBV28 and TRBJ2-3, with TRBD2 matching over 10 bases. CDR3 length equals 15 residues. In germline, CDR1 is MDHEN, CDR2 SYDVKM. Trimming removed 5 bases from V and 3 bases from J; junction bases left unmatched: 5. This CDR3 reads CASSPAGGTTDTQYF. The CDR3 DNA follows: TGTGCCAGCAGTCCAGCGGGAGGGACTACAGATACGCAGTATTTT. Variable domain in full (rest from reference TRBV28 and TRBJ2-3): DVKVTQSSRYLVKRTGEKVFLECVQDMDHENMFWYRQDPGLGLRLIYFSYDVKMKEKGDIPEGYSVSREKKERFSLILESASTNQTSMYLCASSPAGGTTDTQYFGPGTRLTVL.

V is TRBV5-1 and J is TRBJ2-3; 14 bases are shared with TRBD2. Looked up from germline, CDR1 is SGHRS and CDR2 is YFSETQ. J lost 5 bases, V lost 4 bases, and 6 bases had no gene match. This CDR3 has 16 residues. CDR3 in amino acids: CASSPGTSGSLDTQYF. CDR3 DNA sequence: TGCGCCAGCAGCCCAGGGACTAGCGGGAGTTTAGATACGCAGTATTTT. The full variable domain, rest sourced from reference TRBV5-1 and TRBJ2-3, is KAGVTQTPRYLIKTRGQQVTLSCSPISGHRSVSWYQQTPGQGLQFLFEYFSETQRNKGNFPGRFSGRQFSNSRSEMNVSTLELGDSALYLCASSPGTSGSLDTQYFGPGTRLTVL.

The genes are TRBV6-5 and TRBJ2-2, with TRBD1 identical over 8 bases. Germline trimming cut 2 bases from V and 3 bases from J; bases unmatched to any gene: 2. Germline CDR1 MNHEY, CDR2 SVGAGI. CDR3 size: 15 residues. The CDR3 protein is CASSYRQGYTGELFF. Here the CDR3 DNA reads TGTGCCAGCAGTTACAGACAGGGGTACACCGGGGAGCTGTTTTTT.

The chain couples TRBV5-1 to TRBJ1-2; perhaps TRBD1 as D (5 bases). V was cut by 3 bases and J by 7 bases, with 13 bases left in between. Germline loops: CDR1 SGHRS, CDR2 YFSETQ. This CDR3 comprises 13 residues. As DNA, the CDR3 is TGCGCCAGCAGCTACGGCAGGGATAGTGGCTACACCTTC. Translated: CASSYGRDSGYTF.

This chain uses TRBV6-5 with TRBJ2-3; D may be TRBD2 (6 bases). The CDR3 length is 13 residues. Trimming removed 6 bases at V and 7 bases at J, with 14 bases between. Germline CDR1 MNHEY, CDR2 SVGAGI. The chain's CDR3 is CASRGTGANTQYF. As DNA, the CDR3 is TGTGCCAGCAGGGGGACTGGGGCGAATACGCAGTATTTT.

This clone was seen a handful of times. The chain joins TRBV30 to TRBJ2-7; D is possibly TRBD1 (5 bases). Trimming removed 1 base at V and 2 bases at J, with 12 bases between. The CDR3 contains 14 residues. Germline V lookup: CDR1 GTSNPN, CDR2 SVGIG (reference sequence). CDR3 residues: CAWSDGHEPYEQYF. CDR3 coding DNA: TGTGCCTGGAGTGACGGACACGAGCCCTACGAGCAGTACTTC.

V is TRBV3-1 (or the pseudogene TRBV3-2) and J is TRBJ2-3; 7 bases match TRBD2. The CDR3 is 17 amino acids. The V and J ends lost 4 bases and 0 bases, in that order; junction bases with no gene match: 10. The V gene's germline CDR1 is LGHDT and CDR2 YNNKEL (reference sequence). CDR3 loop: CASSRKTLAASTDTQYF. CDR3 sequence (DNA): TGTGCCAGCAGCCGCAAGACCCTAGCGGCTAGCACAGATACGCAGTATTTT.

The V call is TRBV19, the J call TRBJ2-1; the match to TRBD2 covers 12 bases. CDR1 is LNHDA, CDR2 SQIVND, per germline (reference sequence). J gave up 6 bases and V 5 bases, and 8 bases lay outside the gene matches. The CDR3 has 16 amino acids. DNA of the CDR3: TGTGCCAGTAGTCAAAAGACTAGCGGGAGCGTCAATGAGCAGTTCTTC. Its protein product is CASSQKTSGSVNEQFF.